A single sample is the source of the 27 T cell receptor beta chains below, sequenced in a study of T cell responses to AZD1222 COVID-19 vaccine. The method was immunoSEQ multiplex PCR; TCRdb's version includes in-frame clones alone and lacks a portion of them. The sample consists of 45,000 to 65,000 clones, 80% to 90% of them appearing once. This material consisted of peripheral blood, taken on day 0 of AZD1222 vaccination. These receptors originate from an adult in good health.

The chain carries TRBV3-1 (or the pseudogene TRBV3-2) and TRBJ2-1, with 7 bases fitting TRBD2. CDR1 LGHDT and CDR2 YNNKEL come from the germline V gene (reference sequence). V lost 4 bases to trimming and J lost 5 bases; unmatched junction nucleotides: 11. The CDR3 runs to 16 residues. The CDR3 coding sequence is TGTGCCAGCAGCCCGGCCGGGGGGAGCCCCAACAATGAGCAGTTCTTC. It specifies CASSPAGGSPNNEQFF.

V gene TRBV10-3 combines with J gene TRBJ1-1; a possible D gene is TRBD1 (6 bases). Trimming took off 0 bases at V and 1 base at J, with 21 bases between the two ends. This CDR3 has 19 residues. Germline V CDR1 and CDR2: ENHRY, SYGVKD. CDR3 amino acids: CAISESWPGAVVGNTEAFF. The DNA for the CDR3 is TGTGCCATCAGTGAGTCCTGGCCGGGGGCGGTCGTTGGGAACACTGAAGCTTTCTTT.

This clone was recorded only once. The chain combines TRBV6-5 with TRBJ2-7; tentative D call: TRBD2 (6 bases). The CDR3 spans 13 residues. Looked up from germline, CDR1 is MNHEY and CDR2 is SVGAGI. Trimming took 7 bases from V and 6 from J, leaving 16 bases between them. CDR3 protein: CASKGSGVGEQYF. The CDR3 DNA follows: TGTGCCAGCAAAGGGTCGGGAGTGGGCGAGCAGTACTTC.

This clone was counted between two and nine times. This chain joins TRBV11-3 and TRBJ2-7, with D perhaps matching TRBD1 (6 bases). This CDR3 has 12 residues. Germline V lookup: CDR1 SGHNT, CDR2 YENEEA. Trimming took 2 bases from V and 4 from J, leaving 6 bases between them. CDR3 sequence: CASSLRGYEQYF. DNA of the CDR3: TGTGCCAGCAGCTTAAGGGGGTACGAGCAGTACTTC. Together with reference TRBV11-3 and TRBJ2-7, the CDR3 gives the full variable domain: EAGVVQSPRYKIIEKKQPVAFWCNPISGHNTLYWYLQNLGQGPELLIRYENEEAVDDSQLPKDRFSAERLKGVDSTLKIQPAELGDSAVYLCASSLRGYEQYFGPGTRLTVT.

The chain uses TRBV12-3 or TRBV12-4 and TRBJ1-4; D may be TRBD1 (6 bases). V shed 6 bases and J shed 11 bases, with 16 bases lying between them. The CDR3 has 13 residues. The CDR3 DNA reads TGTGCCAGCAGCCTCACGGAGAGGGGGAAACTGTTTTTT. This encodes CASSLTERGKLFF.

The CDR3 DNA reads as TGTGCCTGGAAGGGGGATCAGGACAGTTCACCCCTCCACTTT. This sequence encodes CAWKGDQDSSPLHF. The chain recombines TRBV30 with TRBJ1-6; the D gene is possibly TRBD1 (6 bases). V dropped 4 bases and J dropped 9 bases, with 16 bases sitting between them. Germline V gives CDR1 GTSNPN, CDR2 SVGIG (reference sequence). The CDR3 consists of 14 residues.

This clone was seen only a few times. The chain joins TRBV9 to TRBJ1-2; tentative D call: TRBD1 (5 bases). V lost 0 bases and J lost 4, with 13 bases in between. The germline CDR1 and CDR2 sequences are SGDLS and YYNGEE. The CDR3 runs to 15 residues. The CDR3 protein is CASSVGGDGVYGYTF. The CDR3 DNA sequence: TGTGCCAGCAGCGTAGGAGGGGATGGTGTCTATGGCTACACCTTC.

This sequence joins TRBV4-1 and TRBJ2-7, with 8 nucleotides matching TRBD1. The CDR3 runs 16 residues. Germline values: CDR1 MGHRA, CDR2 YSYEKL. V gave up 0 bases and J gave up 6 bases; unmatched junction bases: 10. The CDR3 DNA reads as TGCGCCAGCAGCCAAGAACTGGAGACAGGGGTATTCGAGCAGTACTTC. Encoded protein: CASSQELETGVFEQYF.

CDR3 protein: CASSQGTAVGNTEAFF. CDR3 bases: TGTGCCAGCAGCCAAGGTACGGCGGTGGGGAACACTGAAGCTTTCTTT. This chain uses TRBV3-1 (or the pseudogene TRBV3-2) with TRBJ1-1; D not resolved. This CDR3 comprises 16 residues. Between the trimmed V and J ends, which lost 1 base and 1 base, there was a span of 13 bases. Germline V lookup: CDR1 LGHDT, CDR2 YNNKEL (reference sequence).

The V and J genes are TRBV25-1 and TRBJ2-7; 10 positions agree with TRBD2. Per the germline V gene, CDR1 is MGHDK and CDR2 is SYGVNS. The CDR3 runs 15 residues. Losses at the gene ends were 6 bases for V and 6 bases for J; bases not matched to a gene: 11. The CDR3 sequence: CASRPKASGSAEQYF. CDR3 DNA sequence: TGTGCCAGCAGGCCGAAGGCTAGCGGGAGTGCCGAGCAGTACTTC.

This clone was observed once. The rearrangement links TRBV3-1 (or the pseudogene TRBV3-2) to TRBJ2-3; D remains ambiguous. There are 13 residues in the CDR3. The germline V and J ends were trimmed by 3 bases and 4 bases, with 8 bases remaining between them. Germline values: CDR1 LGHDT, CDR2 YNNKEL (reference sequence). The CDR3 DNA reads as TGTGCCAGCAGCCAGTGGCCCGCAGATACGCAGTATTTT. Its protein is CASSQWPADTQYF.

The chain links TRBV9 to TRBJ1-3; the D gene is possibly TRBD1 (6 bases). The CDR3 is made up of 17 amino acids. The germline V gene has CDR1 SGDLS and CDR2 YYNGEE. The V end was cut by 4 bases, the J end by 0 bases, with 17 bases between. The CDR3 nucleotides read TGTGCCAGCAGCCCATACGGGACACTCGTCTCTGGAAACACCATATATTTT. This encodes CASSPYGTLVSGNTIYF.

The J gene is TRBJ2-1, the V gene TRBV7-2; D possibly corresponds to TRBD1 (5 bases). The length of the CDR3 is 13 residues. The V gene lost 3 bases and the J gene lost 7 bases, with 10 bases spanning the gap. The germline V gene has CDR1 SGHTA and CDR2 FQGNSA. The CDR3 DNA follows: TGTGCCAGCAGCTTGTACAGGAATAATGAGCAGTTCTTC. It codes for CASSLYRNNEQFF.

The CDR3 DNA sequence: TGTGCCAGCAGCACTGGACAGAATCTTTACAATGAGCAGTTCTTC. This sequence encodes CASSTGQNLYNEQFF. The gene calls are TRBV5-8 and TRBJ2-1, with D maybe TRBD1 (6 bases). V lost 4 bases, J lost 4 bases, and 15 bases lay in between. The CDR3 sequence is 15 residues long. Germline V CDR1 and CDR2: SGHTS, YDEGEE.

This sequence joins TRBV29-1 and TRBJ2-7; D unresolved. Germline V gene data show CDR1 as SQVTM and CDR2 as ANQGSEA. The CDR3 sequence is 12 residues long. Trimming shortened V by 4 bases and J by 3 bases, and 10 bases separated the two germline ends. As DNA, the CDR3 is TGCAGCGTTGGGCCGGGTAGCTACGAGCAGTACTTC. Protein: CSVGPGSYEQYF.

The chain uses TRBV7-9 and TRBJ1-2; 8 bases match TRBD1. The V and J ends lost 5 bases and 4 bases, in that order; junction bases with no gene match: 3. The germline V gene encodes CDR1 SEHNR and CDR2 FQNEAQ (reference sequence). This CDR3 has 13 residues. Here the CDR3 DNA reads TGTGCCAGCAGCCGGGACAGGTTCTATGGCTACACCTTC. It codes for CASSRDRFYGYTF.

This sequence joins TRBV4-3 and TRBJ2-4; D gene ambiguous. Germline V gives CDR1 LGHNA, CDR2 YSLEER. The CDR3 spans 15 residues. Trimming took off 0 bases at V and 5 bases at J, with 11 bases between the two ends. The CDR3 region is CASSQEGGRENIQYF. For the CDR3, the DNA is TGCGCCAGCAGCCAAGAGGGTGGAAGGGAAAACATTCAGTACTTC.

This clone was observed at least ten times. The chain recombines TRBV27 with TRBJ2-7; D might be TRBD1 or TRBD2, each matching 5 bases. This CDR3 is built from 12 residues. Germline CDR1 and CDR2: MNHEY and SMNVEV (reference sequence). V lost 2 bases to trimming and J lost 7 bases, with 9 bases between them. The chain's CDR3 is CASSLTGGEQYF. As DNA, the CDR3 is TGTGCCAGCAGTTTAACAGGCGGGGAGCAGTACTTC.

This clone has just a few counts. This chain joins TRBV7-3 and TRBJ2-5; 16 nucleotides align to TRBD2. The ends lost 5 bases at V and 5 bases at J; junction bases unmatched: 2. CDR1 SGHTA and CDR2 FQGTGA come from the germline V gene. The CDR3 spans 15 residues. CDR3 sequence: CASSPGLAGGETQYF. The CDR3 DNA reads TGTGCCAGCAGCCCGGGACTAGCGGGAGGGGAGACCCAGTACTTC.

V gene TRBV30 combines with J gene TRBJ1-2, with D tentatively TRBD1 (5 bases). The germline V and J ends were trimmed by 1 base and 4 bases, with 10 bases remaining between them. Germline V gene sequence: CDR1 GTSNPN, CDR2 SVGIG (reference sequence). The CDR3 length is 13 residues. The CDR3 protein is CAWSAQGSYGYTF. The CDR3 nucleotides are TGTGCCTGGAGTGCTCAGGGATCCTATGGCTACACCTTC.

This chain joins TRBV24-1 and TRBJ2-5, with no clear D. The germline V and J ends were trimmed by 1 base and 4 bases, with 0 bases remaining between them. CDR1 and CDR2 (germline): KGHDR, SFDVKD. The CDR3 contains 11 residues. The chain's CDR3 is CATSDLETQYF. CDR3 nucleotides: TGTGCCACCAGTGATTTAGAGACCCAGTACTTC.

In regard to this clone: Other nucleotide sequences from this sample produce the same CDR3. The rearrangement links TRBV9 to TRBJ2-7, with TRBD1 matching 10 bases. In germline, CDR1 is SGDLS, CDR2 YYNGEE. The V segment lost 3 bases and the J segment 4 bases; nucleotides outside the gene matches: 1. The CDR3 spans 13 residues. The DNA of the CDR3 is TGTGCCAGCAGCGGACAGGGGGCGTACGAGCAGTACTTC. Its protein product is CASSGQGAYEQYF.

The CDR3, as DNA: TGTGCCAGCAGCTTAAGGCCTAGCGGCTCCTACGAGCAGTACTTC. Translated: CASSLRPSGSYEQYF. The rearrangement uses TRBV7-6 and TRBJ2-7; the match to TRBD2 covers 7 bases. The CDR3 covers 15 residues. V dropped 2 bases and J dropped 0; count of bases not matched to a gene: 4. CDR1 is SGHVS and CDR2 is FNYEAQ in the germline V gene.

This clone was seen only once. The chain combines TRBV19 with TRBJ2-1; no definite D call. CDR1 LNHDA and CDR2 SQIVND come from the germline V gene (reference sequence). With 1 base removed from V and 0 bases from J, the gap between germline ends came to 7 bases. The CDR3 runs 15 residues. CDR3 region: CASSIGRRSYNEQFF. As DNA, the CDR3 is TGTGCCAGTAGTATAGGGCGTCGCTCCTACAATGAGCAGTTCTTC.

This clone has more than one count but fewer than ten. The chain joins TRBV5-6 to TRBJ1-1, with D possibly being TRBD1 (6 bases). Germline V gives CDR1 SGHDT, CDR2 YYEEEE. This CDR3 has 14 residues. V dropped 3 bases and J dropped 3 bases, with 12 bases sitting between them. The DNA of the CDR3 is TGTGCCAGCAGCTCCACAGGGACGCACACTGAAGCTTTCTTT. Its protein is CASSSTGTHTEAFF.

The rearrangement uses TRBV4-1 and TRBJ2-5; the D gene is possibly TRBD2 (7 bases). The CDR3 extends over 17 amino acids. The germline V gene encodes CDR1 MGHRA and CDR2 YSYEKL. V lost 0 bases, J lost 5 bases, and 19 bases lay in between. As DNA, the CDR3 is TGCGCCAGCAGCCAAGATGGAGGGGGAGGGCCTCGGGAGACCCAGTACTTC. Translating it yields CASSQDGGGGPRETQYF.

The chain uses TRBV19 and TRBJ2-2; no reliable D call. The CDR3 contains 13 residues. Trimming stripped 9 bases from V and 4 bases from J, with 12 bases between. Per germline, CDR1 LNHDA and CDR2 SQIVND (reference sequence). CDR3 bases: TGTGCCAGCACAAGAGAAGGCACCGGGGAGCTGTTTTTT. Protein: CASTREGTGELFF.